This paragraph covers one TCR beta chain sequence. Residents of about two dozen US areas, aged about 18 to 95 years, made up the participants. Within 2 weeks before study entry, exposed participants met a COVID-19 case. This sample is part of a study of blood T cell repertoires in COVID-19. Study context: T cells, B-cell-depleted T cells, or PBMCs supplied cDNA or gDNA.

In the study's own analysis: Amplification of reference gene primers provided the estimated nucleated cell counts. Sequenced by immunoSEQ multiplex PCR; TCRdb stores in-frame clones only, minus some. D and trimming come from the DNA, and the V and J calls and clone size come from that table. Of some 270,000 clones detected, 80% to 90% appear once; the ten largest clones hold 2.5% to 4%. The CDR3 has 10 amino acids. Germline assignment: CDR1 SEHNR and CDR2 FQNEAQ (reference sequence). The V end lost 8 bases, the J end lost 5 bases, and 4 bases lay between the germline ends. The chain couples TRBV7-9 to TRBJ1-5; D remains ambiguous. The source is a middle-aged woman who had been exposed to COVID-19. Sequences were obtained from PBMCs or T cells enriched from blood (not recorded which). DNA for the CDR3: TGTGCCAGCGGAGATCAGCCCCAGCATTTT. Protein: CASGDQPQHF.